This entry is about one T cell receptor beta chain. This CDR3 region has 17 residues. This record belongs to a study of patients and donors after allogeneic stem cell transplantation. A single record per CDR3 protein comes from TCRdb applying MiXCR to the RT-PCR reads. The sample contains about 960,000 distinct CDR3 sequences, over 15% of which appear only once. Sequencing used blood, either unsorted or a sorted T cell fraction (not recorded which). The TCR originated in a human donor who was either an allogeneic HSCT recipient or a stem cell or donor lymphocyte infusion donor (not recorded which). It is not recorded whose cells these are; they may come from a transplant donor. The chain combines TRBV1 with TRBJ2-7; the D call of TRBD2 is as the table states it, not checked on the DNA. TRBV1 is a documented pseudogene. The CDR3 nucleotides read TGCACCAGCAGCCAAGGGACGAGGCTAGCGCCTACCTACGAGCAGTACTTC. This codes for CTSSQGTRLAPTYEQYF.